This entry lists 18 T cell receptor beta chains sequenced from one sample in a study of cytomegalovirus exposure and HLA in healthy donors. TCRdb's table, derived via immunoSEQ multiplex PCR, lists solely in-frame clones and lacks some. Here the sample spans about 65,000 clones, around 92% being singletons. The sample was PBMCs. These receptors were collected from a woman aged 18-30 years in good health and CMV-seronegative.

The CDR3: CASSLSSGSSYEQYF. The CDR3, as DNA: TGTGCCAGCAGCTTGTCTAGCGGGAGCTCCTACGAGCAGTACTTC. The chain carries TRBV11-2 and TRBJ2-7, with TRBD2 matching over 10 bases. CDR3 length equals 15 residues. Trimming cost V 3 bases and J 0 bases; bases outside gene matches: 2. Germline CDR1 is SGHAT and CDR2 is FQNNGV.

V is TRBV4-3 and J is TRBJ2-1; D not resolved. Deletions cut 0 bases from V and 4 bases from J, with 4 bases between. From germline, CDR1 is LGHNA and CDR2 YSLEER. There are 13 residues in the CDR3. CDR3 DNA sequence: TGCGCCAGCAGCCAAGAACAATACAATGAGCAGTTCTTC. It codes for CASSQEQYNEQFF.

J is TRBJ2-1 and V is TRBV5-4, with 8 nucleotides matching TRBD2. This CDR3 has 18 residues. J was trimmed by 4 bases and V by 1 base; bases with no gene match: 13. The germline V gene encodes CDR1 SGHNT and CDR2 YYREEE (reference sequence). The CDR3 region is CASSLKGRRGGRYNEQFF. CDR3 coding DNA: TGTGCCAGCAGCTTGAAGGGTCGTCGCGGGGGGAGATACAATGAGCAGTTCTTC. Supplemented by reference TRBV5-4 and TRBJ2-1, the full variable domain reads ETGVTQSPTHLIKTRGQQVTLRCSSQSGHNTVSWYQQALGQGPQFIFQYYREEENGRGNFPPRFSGLQFPNYSSELNVNALELDDSALYLCASSLKGRRGGRYNEQFFGPGTRLTVL.

This clone was seen only once. The chain employs TRBV5-1 and TRBJ1-2; D unresolved. This CDR3 is built from 13 residues. Trimming removed 5 bases from V and 1 base from J, with 9 bases in between. CDR1 is SGHRS, CDR2 YFSETQ, per germline. The CDR3 spells CASSYTDNYGYTF. CDR3 in DNA: TGCGCCAGCAGTTACACCGATAACTATGGCTACACCTTC.

V is TRBV12-5 and J is TRBJ1-2, with no clear D. Germline CDR1 reads LGHNT; CDR2 reads FRNRAP. The CDR3 has 15 amino acids. V was shortened by 2 bases and J by 2 bases, with 12 bases between the two germline ends. The CDR3: CASGLSPHENYGYTF. For the CDR3, the DNA is TGTGCTAGTGGTTTGTCCCCTCACGAGAACTATGGCTACACCTTC.

This chain uses TRBV27 with TRBJ2-6; maybe TRBD2 (6 bases). V was trimmed by 5 bases and J by 2 bases, leaving 13 bases between them. CDR1 MNHEY and CDR2 SMNVEV come from the germline V gene (reference sequence). There are 16 residues in the CDR3. The CDR3 protein is CASSLGGSTGANVLTF. In nucleotides, the CDR3 is TGTGCCAGCAGTCTGGGGGGTAGTACTGGGGCCAACGTCCTGACTTTC.

The chain employs TRBV27 and TRBJ2-3; 15 positions agree with TRBD2. This CDR3 contains 19 residues. J gave up 4 bases and V 0 bases, and 8 bases lay outside the gene matches. CDR1 is MNHEY and CDR2 is SMNVEV in the germline V gene (reference sequence). The CDR3 here is CASSLSGLAGGRGPDTQYF. The CDR3 DNA reads as TGTGCCAGCAGTTTATCGGGACTAGCGGGAGGTAGGGGGCCAGATACGCAGTATTTT.

The chain employs TRBV11-2 and TRBJ2-1; 7 bases map to TRBD2. CDR1 is SGHAT, CDR2 FQNNGV, per germline. This CDR3 comprises 14 residues. Losses at the gene ends were 0 bases for V and 10 bases for J; bases not matched to a gene: 6. CDR3 protein: CASSLEWSREEQFF. In DNA form, the CDR3 reads TGTGCCAGCAGCTTAGAGTGGTCGCGGGAGGAGCAGTTCTTC. The whole variable domain, filled in from reference TRBV11-2 and TRBJ2-1, reads EAGVAQSPRYKIIEKRQSVAFWCNPISGHATLYWYQQILGQGPKLLIQFQNNGVVDDSQLPKDRFSAERLKGVDSTLKIQPAKLEDSAVYLCASSLEWSREEQFFGPGTRLTVL.

This chain uses TRBV30 with TRBJ2-1; 9 bases align to TRBD2. The germline CDR1 and CDR2 sequences are GTSNPN and SVGIG (reference sequence). V shed 8 bases and J 5 bases; nucleotides not matched to a gene: 7. The CDR3 length is 13 residues. The CDR3: CAVRGGRDNEQFF. CDR3 nucleotides: TGTGCCGTTCGAGGCGGGAGGGACAATGAGCAGTTCTTC.

This clone was seen once. The chain combines TRBV30 with TRBJ1-2; D gene ambiguous. CDR1 GTSNPN and CDR2 SVGIG come from the germline V gene (reference sequence). V lost 0 bases and J lost 4, with 6 bases in between. The CDR3 runs 12 residues. CDR3 in amino acids: CAWSVEFYGYTF. The CDR3 DNA reads TGTGCCTGGAGTGTTGAGTTCTATGGCTACACCTTC.

The V call is TRBV25-1, the J call TRBJ2-7, with 8 bases matching TRBD1. The junction had 13 bases not matched to a gene; V was cut back by 10 bases and J by 2 bases. The germline V gene has CDR1 MGHDK and CDR2 SYGVNS. The CDR3 sequence is 15 residues long. CDR3 protein: CATEPRGQHPYEQYF. The CDR3 DNA reads as TGTGCCACCGAACCCAGGGGGCAACACCCCTACGAGCAGTACTTC.

This chain connects TRBV7-9 to TRBJ1-1; D is uncertain. Trimming removed 1 base at V and 4 bases at J, with 7 bases between. CDR1 and CDR2 from the germline V gene are SEHNR and FQNEAQ (reference sequence). The CDR3 contains 13 residues. CDR3 region: CASSLGESTEAFF. CDR3 bases: TGTGCCAGCAGCTTAGGGGAGAGCACTGAAGCTTTCTTT.

The chain links TRBV27 to TRBJ1-1, with a possible D match to TRBD1 (5 bases). The V gene's germline CDR1 is MNHEY and CDR2 SMNVEV (reference sequence). The CDR3 consists of 14 residues. Trimming stripped 5 bases from V and 3 bases from J, with 13 bases between. The DNA of the CDR3 is TGTGCCAGCAGTCGGTGGGGGGGAGACACTGAAGCTTTCTTT. Protein: CASSRWGGDTEAFF.

This chain uses TRBV5-6 with TRBJ2-5, with a tentative D call TRBD2 (5 bases). Germline-derived CDR1 and CDR2 are SGHDT and YYEEEE. This CDR3 has 15 residues. V lost 5 bases and J lost 7, with 21 bases in between. This CDR3 is CASRHGKAAYVTQYF. The CDR3 nucleotides are TGTGCCAGCAGGCACGGGAAGGCGGCTTATGTGACCCAGTACTTC. Full variable domain (outside the CDR3, taken from reference TRBV5-6 and TRBJ2-5): DAGVTQSPTHLIKTRGQQVTLRCSPKSGHDTVSWYQQALGQGPQFIFQYYEEEERQRGNFPDRFSGHQFPNYSSELNVNALLLGDSALYLCASRHGKAAYVTQYFGPGTRLLVL.

The chain employs TRBV30 and TRBJ1-5; D may be TRBD1 (6 bases). Germline CDR1 and CDR2: GTSNPN and SVGIG (reference sequence). V shed 0 bases and J shed 6 bases, with 21 bases lying between them. The CDR3 is 17 residues long. The CDR3 here is CAWSVRGYSVLPQPQHF. CDR3 bases: TGTGCCTGGAGTGTTAGGGGGTACAGCGTTCTTCCTCAGCCCCAGCATTTT.

This sequence joins TRBV5-1 and TRBJ2-5; 10 bases are shared with TRBD1. Trimming took 0 bases from V and 2 from J; bases not matched to a gene: 10. Per the germline V gene, CDR1 is SGHRS and CDR2 is YFSETQ. The CDR3 is 18 residues long. The CDR3 DNA follows: TGCGCCAGCAGCTTGGGGGGACAGGGGAGTTCTTATCAAGAGACCCAGTACTTC. The encoded protein is CASSLGGQGSSYQETQYF.

This rearrangement joins TRBV15 to TRBJ2-5; D possibly corresponds to TRBD1 (6 bases). The CDR3 is 14 amino acids. The germline V and J ends were trimmed by 5 bases and 4 bases, with 14 bases remaining between them. The germline V gene encodes CDR1 LNHNV and CDR2 YYDKDF (reference sequence). CDR3: CATSGDSGVETQYF. In nucleotides, the CDR3 is TGTGCCACCAGCGGGGATTCAGGGGTAGAGACCCAGTACTTC.

This chain uses TRBV7-2 with TRBJ2-5; 11 nucleotides match TRBD2. There are 16 residues in the CDR3. In germline, CDR1 is SGHTA, CDR2 FQGNSA. V dropped 0 bases and J dropped 2; count of bases not matched to a gene: 2. The CDR3 loop is CASSLAASGGQETQYF. CDR3 in DNA: TGTGCCAGCAGCTTAGCGGCTAGCGGGGGGCAAGAGACCCAGTACTTC.